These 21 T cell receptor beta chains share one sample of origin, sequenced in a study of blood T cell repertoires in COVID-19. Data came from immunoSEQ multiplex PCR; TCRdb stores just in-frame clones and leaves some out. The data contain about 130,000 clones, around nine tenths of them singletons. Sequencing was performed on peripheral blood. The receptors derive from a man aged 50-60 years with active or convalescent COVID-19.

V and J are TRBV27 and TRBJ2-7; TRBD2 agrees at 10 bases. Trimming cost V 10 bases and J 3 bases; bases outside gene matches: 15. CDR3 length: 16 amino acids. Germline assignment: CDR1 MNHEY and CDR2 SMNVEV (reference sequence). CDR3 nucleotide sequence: TGTGCCATCCGTAGGACTAGCGGAACGAAGGGCTACGAGCAGTACTTC. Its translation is CAIRRTSGTKGYEQYF.

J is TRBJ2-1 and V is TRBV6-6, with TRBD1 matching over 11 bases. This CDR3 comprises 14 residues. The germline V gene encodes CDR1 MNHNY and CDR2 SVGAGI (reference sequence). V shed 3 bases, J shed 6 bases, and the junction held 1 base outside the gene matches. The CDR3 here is CASSYGQGANEQFF. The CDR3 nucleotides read TGTGCCAGCAGTTATGGACAGGGGGCCAATGAGCAGTTCTTC.

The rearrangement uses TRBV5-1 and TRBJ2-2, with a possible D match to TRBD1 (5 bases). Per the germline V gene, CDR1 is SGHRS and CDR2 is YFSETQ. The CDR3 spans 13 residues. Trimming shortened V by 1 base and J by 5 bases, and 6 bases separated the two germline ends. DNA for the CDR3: TGCGCCAGCAGCTTGAAGGGGACCGGGGAGCTGTTTTTT. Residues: CASSLKGTGELFF.

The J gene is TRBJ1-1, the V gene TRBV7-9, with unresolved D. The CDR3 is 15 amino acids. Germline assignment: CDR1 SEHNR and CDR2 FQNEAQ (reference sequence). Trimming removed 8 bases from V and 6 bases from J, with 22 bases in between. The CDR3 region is CASEKGGGSMAEAFF. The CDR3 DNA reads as TGTGCCAGCGAAAAAGGTGGAGGTTCAATGGCTGAAGCTTTCTTT.

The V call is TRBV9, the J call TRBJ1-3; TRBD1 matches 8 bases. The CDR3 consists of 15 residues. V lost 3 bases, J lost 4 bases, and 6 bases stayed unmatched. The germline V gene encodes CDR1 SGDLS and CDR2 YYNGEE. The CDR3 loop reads CASSARTGRGNTIYF. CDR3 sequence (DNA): TGTGCCAGCAGCGCCCGGACAGGGCGAGGAAACACCATATATTTT.

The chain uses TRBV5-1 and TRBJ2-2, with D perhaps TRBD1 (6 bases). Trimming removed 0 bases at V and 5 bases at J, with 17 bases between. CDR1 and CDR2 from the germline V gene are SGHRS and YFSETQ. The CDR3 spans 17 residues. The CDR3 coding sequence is TGCGCCAGCAGCTTGGACAGGGCCGGTTTGAAAACCGGGGAGCTGTTTTTT. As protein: CASSLDRAGLKTGELFF.

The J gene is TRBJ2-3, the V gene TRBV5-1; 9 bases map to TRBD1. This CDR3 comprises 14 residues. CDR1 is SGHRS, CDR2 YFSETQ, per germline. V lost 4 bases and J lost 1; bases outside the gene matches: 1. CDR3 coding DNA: TGCGCCAGCAGCCGGGACAGGGGCACAGATACGCAGTATTTT. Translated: CASSRDRGTDTQYF.

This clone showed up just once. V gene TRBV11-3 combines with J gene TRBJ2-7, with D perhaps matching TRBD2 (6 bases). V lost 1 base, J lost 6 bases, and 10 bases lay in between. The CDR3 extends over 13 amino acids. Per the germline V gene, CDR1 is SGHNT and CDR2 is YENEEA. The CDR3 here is CASSLVLGGEQYF. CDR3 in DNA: TGTGCCAGCAGCTTAGTCTTGGGGGGCGAGCAGTACTTC. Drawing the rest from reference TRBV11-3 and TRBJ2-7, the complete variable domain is EAGVVQSPRYKIIEKKQPVAFWCNPISGHNTLYWYLQNLGQGPELLIRYENEEAVDDSQLPKDRFSAERLKGVDSTLKIQPAELGDSAVYLCASSLVLGGEQYFGPGTRLTVT.

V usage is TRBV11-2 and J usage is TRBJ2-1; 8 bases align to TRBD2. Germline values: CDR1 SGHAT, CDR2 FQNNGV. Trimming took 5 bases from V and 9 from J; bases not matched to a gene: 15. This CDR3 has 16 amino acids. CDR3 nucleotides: TGTGCCAGCAGCCCTAGGTTGCGGGGGGATATGGGTGAGCAGTTCTTC. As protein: CASSPRLRGDMGEQFF.

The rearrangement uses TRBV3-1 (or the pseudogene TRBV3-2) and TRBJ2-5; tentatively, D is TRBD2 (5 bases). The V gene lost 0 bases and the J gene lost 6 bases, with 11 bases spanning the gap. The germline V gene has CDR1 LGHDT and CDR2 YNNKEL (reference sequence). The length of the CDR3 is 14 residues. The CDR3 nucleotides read TGTGCCAGCAGCCAAGACGAGGGTAGGAAGACCCAGTACTTC. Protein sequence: CASSQDEGRKTQYF.

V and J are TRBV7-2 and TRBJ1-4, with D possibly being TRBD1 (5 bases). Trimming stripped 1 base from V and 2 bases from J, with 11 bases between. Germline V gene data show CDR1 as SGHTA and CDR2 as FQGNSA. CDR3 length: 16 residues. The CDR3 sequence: CASSLVRVNTNEKLFF. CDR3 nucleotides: TGTGCCAGCAGCTTAGTCAGGGTTAATACTAATGAAAAACTGTTTTTT.

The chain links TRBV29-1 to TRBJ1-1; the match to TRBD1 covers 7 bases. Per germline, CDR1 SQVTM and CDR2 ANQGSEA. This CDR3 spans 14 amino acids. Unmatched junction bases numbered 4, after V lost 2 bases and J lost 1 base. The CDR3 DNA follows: TGCAGCGTTGAAAGGGGGCGTAGGAACACTGAAGCTTTCTTT. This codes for CSVERGRRNTEAFF.

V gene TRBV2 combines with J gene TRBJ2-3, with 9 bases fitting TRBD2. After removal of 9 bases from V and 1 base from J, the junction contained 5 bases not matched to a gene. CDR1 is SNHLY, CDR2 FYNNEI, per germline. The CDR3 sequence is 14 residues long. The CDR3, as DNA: TGTGCCAGACCGACTAGCGGAGGCACAGATACGCAGTATTTT. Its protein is CARPTSGGTDTQYF. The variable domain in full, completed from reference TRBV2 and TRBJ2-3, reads EPEVTQTPSHQVTQMGQEVILRCVPISNHLYFYWYRQILGQKVEFLVSFYNNEISEKSEIFDDQFSVERPDGSNFTLKIRSTKLEDSAMYFCARPTSGGTDTQYFGPGTRLTVL.

CDR3 nucleotides: TGTGCCAGCACCCCGGGACTAGCGGGGGGGTTTGGAGAGACCCAGTACTTC. Protein: CASTPGLAGGFGETQYF. The genes are TRBV5-4 and TRBJ2-5, with 16 bases aligning to TRBD2. This CDR3 spans 17 amino acids. The V segment lost 6 bases and the J segment 4 bases; nucleotides outside the gene matches: 9. Germline V lookup: CDR1 SGHNT, CDR2 YYREEE (reference sequence).

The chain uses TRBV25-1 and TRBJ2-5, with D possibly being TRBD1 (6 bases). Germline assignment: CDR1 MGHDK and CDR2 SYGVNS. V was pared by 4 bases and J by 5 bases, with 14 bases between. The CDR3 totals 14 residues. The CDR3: CASSAAGTTETQYF. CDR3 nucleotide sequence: TGTGCCAGCAGTGCTGCCGGGACAACGGAGACCCAGTACTTC.

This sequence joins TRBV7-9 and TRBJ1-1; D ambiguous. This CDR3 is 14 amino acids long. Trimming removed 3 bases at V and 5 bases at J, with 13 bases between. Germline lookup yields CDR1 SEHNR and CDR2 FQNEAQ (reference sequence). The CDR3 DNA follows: TGTGCCAGCAGCTTGAGGGAGGAGATAACTGAAGCTTTCTTT. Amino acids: CASSLREEITEAFF.

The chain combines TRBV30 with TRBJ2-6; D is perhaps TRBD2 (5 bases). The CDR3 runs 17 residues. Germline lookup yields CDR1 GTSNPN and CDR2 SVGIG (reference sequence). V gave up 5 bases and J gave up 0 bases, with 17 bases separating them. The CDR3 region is CAWAVGVTSSGANVLTF. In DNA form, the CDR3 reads TGTGCCTGGGCGGTCGGGGTTACCAGCTCTGGGGCCAACGTCCTGACTTTC.

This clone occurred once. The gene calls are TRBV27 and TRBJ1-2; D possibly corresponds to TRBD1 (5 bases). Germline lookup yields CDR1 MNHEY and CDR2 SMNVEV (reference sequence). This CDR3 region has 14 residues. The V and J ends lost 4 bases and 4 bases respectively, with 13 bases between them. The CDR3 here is CASSSRQPIYGYTF. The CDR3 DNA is TGTGCCAGCAGTTCCCGACAGCCGATCTATGGCTACACCTTC.

The CDR3 is CSVAGTASGNTIYF. CDR3 bases: TGCAGCGTTGCCGGGACAGCCTCTGGAAACACCATATATTTT. V gene TRBV29-1 combines with J gene TRBJ1-3; 7 bases align to TRBD1. This CDR3 comprises 14 residues. Unmatched junction bases numbered 3, after V lost 4 bases and J lost 0 bases. Germline V lookup: CDR1 SQVTM, CDR2 ANQGSEA.

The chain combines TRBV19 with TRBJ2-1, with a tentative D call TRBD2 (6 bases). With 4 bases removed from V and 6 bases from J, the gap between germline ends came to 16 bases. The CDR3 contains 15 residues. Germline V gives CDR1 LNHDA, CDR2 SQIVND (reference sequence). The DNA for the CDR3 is TGTGCCAGTAGTAACGCCGGGACTCTGAGCAATGAGCAGTTCTTC. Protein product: CASSNAGTLSNEQFF.

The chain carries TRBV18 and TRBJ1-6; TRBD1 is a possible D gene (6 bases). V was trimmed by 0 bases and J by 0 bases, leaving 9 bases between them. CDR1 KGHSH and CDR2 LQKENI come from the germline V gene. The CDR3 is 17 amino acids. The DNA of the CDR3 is TGTGCCAGCTCACCACCGGACAGAAGCTCCTATAATTCACCCCTCCACTTT. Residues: CASSPPDRSSYNSPLHF.